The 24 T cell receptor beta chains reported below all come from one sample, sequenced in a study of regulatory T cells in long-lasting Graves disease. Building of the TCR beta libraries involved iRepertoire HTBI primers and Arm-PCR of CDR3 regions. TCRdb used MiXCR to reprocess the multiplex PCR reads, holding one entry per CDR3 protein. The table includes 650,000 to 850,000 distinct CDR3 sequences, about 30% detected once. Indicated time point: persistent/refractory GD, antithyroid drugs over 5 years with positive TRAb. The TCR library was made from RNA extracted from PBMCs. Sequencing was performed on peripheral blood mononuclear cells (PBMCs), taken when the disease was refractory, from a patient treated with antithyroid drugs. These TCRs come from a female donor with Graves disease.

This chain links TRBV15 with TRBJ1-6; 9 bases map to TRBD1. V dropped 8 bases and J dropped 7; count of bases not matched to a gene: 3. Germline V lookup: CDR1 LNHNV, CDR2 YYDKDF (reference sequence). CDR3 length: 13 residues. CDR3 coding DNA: TGTGCCACCCGGGACAGGGTCAATTCACCCCTCCACTTT. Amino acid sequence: CATRDRVNSPLHF.

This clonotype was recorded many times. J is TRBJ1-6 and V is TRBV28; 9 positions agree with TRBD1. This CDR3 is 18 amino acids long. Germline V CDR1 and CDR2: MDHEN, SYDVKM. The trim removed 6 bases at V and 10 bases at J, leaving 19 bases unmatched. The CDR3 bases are TGTGCCAGCAGCTACCCCTCCGCCGGACAGGGGTACAGATCACCCCTCCACTTT. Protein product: CASSYPSAGQGYRSPLHF.

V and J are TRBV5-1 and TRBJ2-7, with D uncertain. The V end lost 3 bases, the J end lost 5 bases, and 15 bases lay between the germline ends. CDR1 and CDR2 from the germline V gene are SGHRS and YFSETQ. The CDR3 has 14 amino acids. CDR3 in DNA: TGCGCCAGCAGCTGGATTGGCAGTTTGGACGAGCAGTACTTC. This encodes CASSWIGSLDEQYF. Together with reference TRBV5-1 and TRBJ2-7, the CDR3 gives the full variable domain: KAGVTQTPRYLIKTRGQQVTLSCSPISGHRSVSWYQQTPGQGLQFLFEYFSETQRNKGNFPGRFSGRQFSNSRSEMNVSTLELGDSALYLCASSWIGSLDEQYFGPGTRLTVT.

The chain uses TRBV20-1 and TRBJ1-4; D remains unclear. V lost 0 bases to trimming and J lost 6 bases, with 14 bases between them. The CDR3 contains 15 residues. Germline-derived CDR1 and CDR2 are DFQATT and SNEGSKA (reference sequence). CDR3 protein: CSARDRRVRYEKLFF. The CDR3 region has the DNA TGCAGTGCTAGAGATAGGCGTGTACGTTATGAAAAACTGTTTTTT.

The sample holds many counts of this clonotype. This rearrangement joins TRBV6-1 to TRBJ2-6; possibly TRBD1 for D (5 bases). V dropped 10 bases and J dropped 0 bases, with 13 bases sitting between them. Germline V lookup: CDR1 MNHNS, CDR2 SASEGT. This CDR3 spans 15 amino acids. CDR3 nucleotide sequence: TGTGCCACCGACACAGGAAGCTCTGGGGCCAACGTCCTGACTTTC. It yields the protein CATDTGSSGANVLTF.

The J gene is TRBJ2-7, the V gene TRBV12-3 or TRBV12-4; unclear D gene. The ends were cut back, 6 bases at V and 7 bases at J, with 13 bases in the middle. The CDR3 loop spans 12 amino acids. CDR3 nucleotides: TGTGCCAGCAGCCCGACGGCGTTGGAGCAGTACTTC. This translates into CASSPTALEQYF.

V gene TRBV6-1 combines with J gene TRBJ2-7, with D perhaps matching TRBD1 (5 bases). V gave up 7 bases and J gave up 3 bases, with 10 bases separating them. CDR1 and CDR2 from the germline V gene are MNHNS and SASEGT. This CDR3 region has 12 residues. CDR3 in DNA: TGTGCCAGCACCCCGGACAACTACGAGCAGTACTTC. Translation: CASTPDNYEQYF.

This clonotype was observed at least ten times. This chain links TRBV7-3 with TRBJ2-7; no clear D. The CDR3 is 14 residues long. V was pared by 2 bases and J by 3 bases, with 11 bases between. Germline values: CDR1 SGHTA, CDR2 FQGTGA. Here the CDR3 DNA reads TGTGCCAGCAGCTTACTCGGTCCCGGCTACGAGCAGTACTTC. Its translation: CASSLLGPGYEQYF.

The DNA for the CDR3 is TGCAGTGCTGCTTCCGGGACAGAAAAAAACACTGAAGCTTTCTTT. This codes for CSAASGTEKNTEAFF. The chain has TRBV20-1 and TRBJ1-1; 7 bases are shared with TRBD1. The CDR3 spans 15 residues. The ends lost 5 bases at V and 2 bases at J; junction bases unmatched: 11. The germline V gene has CDR1 DFQATT and CDR2 SNEGSKA (reference sequence).

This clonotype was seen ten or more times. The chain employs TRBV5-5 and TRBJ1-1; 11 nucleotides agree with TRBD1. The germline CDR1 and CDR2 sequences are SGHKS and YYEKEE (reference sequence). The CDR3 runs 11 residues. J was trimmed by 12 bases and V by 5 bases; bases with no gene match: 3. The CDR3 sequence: CASSRDRGSFF. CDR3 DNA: TGTGCCAGCAGTAGGGACAGGGGGTCTTTCTTT.

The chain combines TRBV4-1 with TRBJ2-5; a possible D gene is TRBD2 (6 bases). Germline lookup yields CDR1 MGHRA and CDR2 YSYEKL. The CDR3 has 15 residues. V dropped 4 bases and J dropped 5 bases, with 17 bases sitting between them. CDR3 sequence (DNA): TGCGCCAGCAGCCGGCGAATCGGGACTGATGAGACCCAGTACTTC. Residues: CASSRRIGTDETQYF.

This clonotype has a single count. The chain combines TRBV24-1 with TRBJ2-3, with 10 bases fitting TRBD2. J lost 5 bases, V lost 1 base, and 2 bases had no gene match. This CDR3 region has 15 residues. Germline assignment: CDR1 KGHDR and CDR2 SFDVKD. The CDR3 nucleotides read TGTGCCACCAGTGATTTTACTAGCGGGGAAGATACGCAGTATTTT. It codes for CATSDFTSGEDTQYF.

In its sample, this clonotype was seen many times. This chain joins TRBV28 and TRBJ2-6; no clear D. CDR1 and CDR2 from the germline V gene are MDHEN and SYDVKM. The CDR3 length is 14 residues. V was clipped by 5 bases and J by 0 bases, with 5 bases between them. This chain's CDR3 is CASSPSSGANVLTF. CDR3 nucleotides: TGTGCCAGCAGTCCTTCCTCTGGGGCCAACGTCCTGACTTTC.

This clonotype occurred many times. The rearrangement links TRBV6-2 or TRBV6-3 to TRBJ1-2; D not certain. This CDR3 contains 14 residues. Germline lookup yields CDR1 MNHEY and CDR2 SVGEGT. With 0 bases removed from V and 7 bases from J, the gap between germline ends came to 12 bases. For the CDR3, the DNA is TGTGCCAGCAGTTACTCTCGAGGTCCGGGTGGCTACACCTTC. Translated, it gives CASSYSRGPGGYTF.

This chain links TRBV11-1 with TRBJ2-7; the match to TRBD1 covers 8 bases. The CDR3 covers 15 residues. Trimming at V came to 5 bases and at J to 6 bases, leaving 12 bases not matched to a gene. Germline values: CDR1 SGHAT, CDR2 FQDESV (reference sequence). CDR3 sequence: CASSIVGLDRGEQYF. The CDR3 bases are TGTGCCAGCAGCATTGTTGGGCTTGACAGGGGCGAGCAGTACTTC.

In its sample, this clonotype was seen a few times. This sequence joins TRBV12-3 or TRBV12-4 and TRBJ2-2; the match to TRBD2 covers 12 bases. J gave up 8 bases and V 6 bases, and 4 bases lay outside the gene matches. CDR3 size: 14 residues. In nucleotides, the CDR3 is TGTGCCAGCAGCGAGACTAGCGGGAGTGGGGAGCTGTTTTTT. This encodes CASSETSGSGELFF.

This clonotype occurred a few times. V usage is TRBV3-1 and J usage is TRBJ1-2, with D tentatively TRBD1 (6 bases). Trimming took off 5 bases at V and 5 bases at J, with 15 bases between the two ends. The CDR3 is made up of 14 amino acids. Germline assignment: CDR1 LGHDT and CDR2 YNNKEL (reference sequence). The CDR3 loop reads CASSNTGIAYGYTF. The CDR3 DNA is TGTGCCAGCAGCAACACAGGGATTGCTTATGGCTACACCTTC.

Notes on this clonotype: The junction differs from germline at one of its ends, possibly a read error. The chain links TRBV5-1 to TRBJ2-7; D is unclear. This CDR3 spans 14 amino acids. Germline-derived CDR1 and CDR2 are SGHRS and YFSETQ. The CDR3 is CASSCRDAAYEQYF. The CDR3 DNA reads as TGTGCCAGCAGCTGCCGAGACGCCGCCTACGAGCAGTACTTC.

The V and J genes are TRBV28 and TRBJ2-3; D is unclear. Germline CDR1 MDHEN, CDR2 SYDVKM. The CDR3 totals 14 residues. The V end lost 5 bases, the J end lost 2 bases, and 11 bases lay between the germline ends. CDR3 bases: TGTGCCAGCAGTCCCCACTCCACCACAGATACGCAGTATTTT. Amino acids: CASSPHSTTDTQYF.

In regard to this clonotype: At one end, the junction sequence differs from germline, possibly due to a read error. CDR3 sequence (DNA): TGTGCCGGCAGCTTCGGGGCGGGACGTTACGAGCAGTACTTC. Its protein is CAGSFGAGRYEQYF. V usage is TRBV11-2 and J usage is TRBJ2-7; TRBD2 might be the D (6 bases). From germline, CDR1 is SGHAT and CDR2 FQNNGV. This CDR3 has 14 amino acids.

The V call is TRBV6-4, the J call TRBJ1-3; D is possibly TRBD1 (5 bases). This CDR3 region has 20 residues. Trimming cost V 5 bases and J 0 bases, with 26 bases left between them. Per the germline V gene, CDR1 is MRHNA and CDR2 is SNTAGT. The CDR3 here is CASSKPTNPGTQASGNTIYF. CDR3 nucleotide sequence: TGTGCCAGCAGTAAACCAACTAACCCCGGGACTCAAGCCTCTGGAAACACCATATATTTT.

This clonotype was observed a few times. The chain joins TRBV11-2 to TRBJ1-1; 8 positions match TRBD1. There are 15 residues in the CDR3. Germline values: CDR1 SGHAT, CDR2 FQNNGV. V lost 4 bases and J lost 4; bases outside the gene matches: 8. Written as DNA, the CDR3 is TGTGCCAGCAGCTCAAGGACAGGGAAGGGCACTGAAGCTTTCTTT. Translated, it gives CASSSRTGKGTEAFF. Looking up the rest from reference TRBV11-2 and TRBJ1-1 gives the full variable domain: EAGVAQSPRYKIIEKRQSVAFWCNPISGHATLYWYQQILGQGPKLLIQFQNNGVVDDSQLPKDRFSAERLKGVDSTLKIQPAKLEDSAVYLCASSSRTGKGTEAFFGQGTRLTVV.

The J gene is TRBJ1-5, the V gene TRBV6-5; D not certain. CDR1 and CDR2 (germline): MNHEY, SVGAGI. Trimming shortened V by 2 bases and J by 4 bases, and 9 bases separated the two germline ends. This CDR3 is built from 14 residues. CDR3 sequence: CASSYRPGNQPQHF. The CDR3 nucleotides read TGTGCCAGCAGTTACCGGCCCGGGAATCAGCCCCAGCATTTT.

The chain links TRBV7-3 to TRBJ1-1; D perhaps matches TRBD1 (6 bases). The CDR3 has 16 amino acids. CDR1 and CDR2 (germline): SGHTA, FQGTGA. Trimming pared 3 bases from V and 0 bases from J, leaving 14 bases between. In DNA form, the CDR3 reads TGTGCCAGCAGCTTTCTCCCAGGGGACCTGAACACTGAAGCTTTCTTT. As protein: CASSFLPGDLNTEAFF.